What follows are 6 T cell receptor beta chains derived from one specimen sequenced in a study of T cell responses to AZD1222 COVID-19 vaccine. Measured with immunoSEQ multiplex PCR; TCRdb has only the in-frame clones, and not every one. The sample lists roughly 100,000 clones; roughly 86% were seen once. The sequencing here drew on peripheral blood, taken 28 days after the second dose of the MenACWY control vaccine. Receptor source: an adult who received the MenACWY meningococcal vaccine as a control.

In its sample, this clone was seen once. CDR3 region: CATSDAASRGSSYNEQFF. For the CDR3, the DNA is TGTGCCACCAGTGATGCCGCCAGTCGGGGGAGCTCCTACAATGAGCAGTTCTTC. This sequence joins TRBV24-1 and TRBJ2-1, with a possible D match to TRBD2 (6 bases). The CDR3 loop spans 18 amino acids. V lost 3 bases and J lost 0, with 17 bases in between. The V gene's germline CDR1 is KGHDR and CDR2 SFDVKD.

The chain has TRBV6-1 and TRBJ2-2; 7 nucleotides line up with TRBD1. The ends lost 1 base at V and 3 bases at J; junction bases unmatched: 2. This CDR3 is built from 15 residues. Germline-derived CDR1 and CDR2 are MNHNS and SASEGT. DNA of the CDR3: TGTGCCAGCAGTGAAGTCGGGACAGACACCGGGGAGCTGTTTTTT. Its translation: CASSEVGTDTGELFF.

The V and J genes are TRBV7-2 and TRBJ2-1; the D gene is possibly TRBD1 (6 bases). Germline CDR1 and CDR2: SGHTA and FQGNSA. V was trimmed by 5 bases and J by 7 bases, leaving 12 bases between them. CDR3 length equals 13 residues. The CDR3 is CASSQRQVNEQFF. The CDR3 nucleotides are TGTGCCAGCAGCCAAAGACAGGTGAATGAGCAGTTCTTC.

The rearrangement joins TRBV10-3 to TRBJ1-5, with no clear D. Trimming shortened V by 3 bases and J by 5 bases, and 17 bases separated the two germline ends. Germline CDR1 ENHRY, CDR2 SYGVKD. The CDR3 sequence is 16 residues long. CDR3 loop: CAISDDEGKGHQPQHF. CDR3 in DNA: TGTGCCATCAGTGACGATGAGGGAAAGGGCCATCAGCCCCAGCATTTT.

This rearrangement joins TRBV19 to TRBJ1-4; 8 nucleotides align to TRBD1. The CDR3 is made up of 15 amino acids. Germline values: CDR1 LNHDA, CDR2 SQIVND (reference sequence). With 3 bases clipped from V and 6 bases from J, the junction kept 6 bases outside the gene matches. CDR3 amino acids: CASSMAGGRHEKLFF. In nucleotides, the CDR3 is TGTGCCAGTAGTATGGCAGGGGGCCGTCATGAAAAACTGTTTTTT.

The rearrangement uses TRBV4-1 and TRBJ2-7; tentative D call: TRBD1 (6 bases). This CDR3 region has 15 residues. Germline values: CDR1 MGHRA, CDR2 YSYEKL. Trimming cost V 4 bases and J 2 bases, with 15 bases left between them. The CDR3 nucleotides read TGCGCCAGCAGCCGCGCCGGGACATACGCCTACGAGCAGTACTTC. Protein product: CASSRAGTYAYEQYF.